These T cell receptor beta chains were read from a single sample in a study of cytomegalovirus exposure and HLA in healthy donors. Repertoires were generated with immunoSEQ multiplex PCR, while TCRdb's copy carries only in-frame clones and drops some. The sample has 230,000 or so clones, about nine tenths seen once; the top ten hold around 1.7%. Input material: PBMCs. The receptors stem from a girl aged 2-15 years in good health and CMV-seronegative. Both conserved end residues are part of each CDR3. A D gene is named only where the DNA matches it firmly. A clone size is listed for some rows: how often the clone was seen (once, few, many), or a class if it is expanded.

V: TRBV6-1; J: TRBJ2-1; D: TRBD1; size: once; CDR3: CASSEPTGGSYNEQFF; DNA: TGTGCCAGCAGTGAACCGACAGGGGGCTCCTACAATGAGCAGTTCTTC
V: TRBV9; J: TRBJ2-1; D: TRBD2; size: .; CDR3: CASSVTSGGGNEQFF; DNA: TGTGCCAGCAGCGTGACTAGCGGGGGAGGGAATGAGCAGTTCTTC
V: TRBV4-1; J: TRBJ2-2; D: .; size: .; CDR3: CASSPLDRLWTGELFF; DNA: TGCGCCAGCAGCCCCCTAGACAGGCTTTGGACCGGGGAGCTGTTTTTT
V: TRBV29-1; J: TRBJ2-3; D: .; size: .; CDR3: CSVPTYGLPRNKKGTDTQYF; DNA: TGCAGCGTTCCAACCTATGGACTACCACGGAACAAAAAGGGGACAGATACGCAGTATTTT
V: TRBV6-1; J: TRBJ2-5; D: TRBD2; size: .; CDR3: CASSERREALQETQYF; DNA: TGTGCCAGCAGTGAACGGCGGGAGGCACTCCAAGAGACCCAGTACTTC
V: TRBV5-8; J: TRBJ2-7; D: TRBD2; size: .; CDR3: CASRLPGLDLLEQYF; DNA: TGTGCCAGCAGACTACCTGGACTAGACTTGCTAGAGCAGTACTTC
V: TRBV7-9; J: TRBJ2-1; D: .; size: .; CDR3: CASSRPGFEQFF; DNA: TGTGCCAGCAGCCGTCCAGGGTTCGAGCAGTTCTTC
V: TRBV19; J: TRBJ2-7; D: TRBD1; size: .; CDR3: CASSIGAGGSYEQYF; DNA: TGTGCCAGTAGTATAGGGGCAGGGGGCTCCTACGAGCAGTACTTC
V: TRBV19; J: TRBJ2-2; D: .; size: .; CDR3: CASSIPTSTGELFF; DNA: TGTGCCAGTAGTATTCCCACATCGACCGGGGAGCTGTTTTTT
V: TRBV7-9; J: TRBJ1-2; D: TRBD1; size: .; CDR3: CASSSTSGTENIYGYTF; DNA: TGTGCCAGCAGCTCAACCTCCGGGACAGAAAATATATATGGCTACACCTTC
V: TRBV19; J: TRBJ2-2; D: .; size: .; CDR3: CASSIRYTGELFF; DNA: TGTGCCAGTAGTATCAGGTACACCGGGGAGCTGTTTTTT
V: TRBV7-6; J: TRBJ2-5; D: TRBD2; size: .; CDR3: CASSLVVSGGAGETQYF; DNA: TGTGCCAGCAGCTTAGTCGTTAGCGGGGGGGCTGGAGAGACCCAGTACTTC
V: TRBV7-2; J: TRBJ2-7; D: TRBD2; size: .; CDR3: CASSSAPTSGVGYEQYF; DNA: TGTGCCAGCAGCTCCGCCCCGACTAGCGGAGTGGGGTACGAGCAGTACTTC